The 29 T cell receptor beta chains below were found in one sample sequenced in a study of cytomegalovirus exposure and HLA in healthy donors. Primers: 60 Vbeta forward and 13 Jbeta reverse. Here immunoSEQ multiplex PCR was the method, and the copy in TCRdb shows in-frame clones only, minus some. Of 200,000 to 250,000 clones in the sample, roughly four fifths are singletons; the top ten hold just over 1.4%. The sequencing input was PBMCs. Receptors originate from a girl aged 10 to 17 in good health and CMV-seronegative.

The CDR3 sequence is CASSFFGQGRNQPQHF. The CDR3, as DNA: TGTGCCAGCAGCTTTTTCGGGCAGGGGAGAAATCAGCCCCAGCATTTT. This chain joins TRBV5-5 and TRBJ1-5, with D perhaps matching TRBD1 (6 bases). Trimming left V 2 bases short and J 4 bases short, with 16 bases between. Germline CDR1 and CDR2: SGHKS and YYEKEE (reference sequence). The CDR3 contains 16 residues.

V gene TRBV29-1 combines with J gene TRBJ1-1; D might be TRBD1 (5 bases). The CDR3 sequence is 12 residues long. V lost 4 bases, J lost 1 base, and 7 bases lay in between. Germline CDR1 is SQVTM and CDR2 is ANQGSEA. Here the CDR3 DNA reads TGCAGCGTTGGGGGCTGGAACACTGAAGCTTTCTTT. Its protein product is CSVGGWNTEAFF. Complete variable domain (other parts from reference TRBV29-1 and TRBJ1-1): SAVISQKPSRDICQRGTSLTIQCQVDSQVTMMFWYRQQPGQSLTLIATANQGSEATYESGFVIDKFPISRPNLTFSTLTVSNMSPEDSSIYLCSVGGWNTEAFFGQGTRLTVV.

V and J are TRBV4-2 and TRBJ2-1; 7 bases match TRBD1. Germline V lookup: CDR1 LGHNA, CDR2 YNFKEQ. The CDR3 covers 14 residues. The V segment lost 1 base and the J segment 8 bases; nucleotides outside the gene matches: 5. The CDR3 nucleotides are TGTGCCAGCAGCCAAGGGGCCACAGGGGATGAGCAGTTCTTC. It translates to CASSQGATGDEQFF.

The genes are TRBV15 and TRBJ1-6; 9 bases agree with TRBD1. Germline V lookup: CDR1 LNHNV, CDR2 YYDKDF (reference sequence). With V trimmed by 8 bases and J by 10 bases, 6 bases remained unmatched. The CDR3 length is 13 residues. CDR3 loop: CATRDRDSSPLHF. CDR3 coding DNA: TGTGCCACCCGGGACAGGGATTCATCACCCCTCCACTTT.

The chain is built from TRBV2 and TRBJ1-1; D ambiguous. V was trimmed by 7 bases and J by 4 bases, leaving 13 bases between them. The CDR3 consists of 13 residues. In germline, CDR1 is SNHLY, CDR2 FYNNEI. CDR3 nucleotide sequence: TGTGCCAGCAAAGCGGGGATCTTCACTGAAGCTTTCTTT. Protein: CASKAGIFTEAFF.

The chain joins TRBV7-9 to TRBJ2-1; 8 bases are a match to TRBD1. The CDR3 sequence is 16 residues long. The germline gives CDR1 SEHNR, CDR2 FQNEAQ (reference sequence). With V trimmed by 5 bases and J by 0 bases, 6 bases remained unmatched. In DNA form, the CDR3 reads TGTGCCAGCAGCCCTCAGGGGGCTAGCTCCTACAATGAGCAGTTCTTC. Its translation: CASSPQGASSYNEQFF.

J is TRBJ2-7 and V is TRBV9; 7 bases align to TRBD1. J gave up 0 bases and V 3 bases, and 9 bases lay outside the gene matches. The CDR3 is made up of 16 amino acids. Looked up from germline, CDR1 is SGDLS and CDR2 is YYNGEE. The CDR3 reads CASSGGGQASSYEQYF. Here the CDR3 DNA reads TGTGCCAGCAGCGGGGGTGGACAGGCTAGCTCCTACGAGCAGTACTTC.

This sequence joins TRBV9 and TRBJ1-1; no clear D. Germline CDR1 and CDR2: SGDLS and YYNGEE. The V and J ends lost 0 bases and 2 bases respectively, with 8 bases between them. CDR3 length: 14 amino acids. The CDR3 loop is CASSVGLLNTEAFF. The CDR3, as DNA: TGTGCCAGCAGCGTAGGACTACTCAACACTGAAGCTTTCTTT.

The chain employs TRBV12-5 and TRBJ2-1; D gene ambiguous. With 2 bases removed from V and 6 bases from J, the gap between germline ends came to 11 bases. The CDR3 consists of 14 residues. The germline V gene encodes CDR1 LGHNT and CDR2 FRNRAP. The CDR3 is CASGLSGSGNEQFF. CDR3 nucleotide sequence: TGTGCTAGTGGTTTGTCAGGTTCCGGCAATGAGCAGTTCTTC. Drawing the rest from reference TRBV12-5 and TRBJ2-1, the complete variable domain is DARVTQTPRHKVTEMGQEVTMRCQPILGHNTVFWYRQTMMQGLELLAYFRNRAPLDDSGMPKDRFSAEMPDATLATLKIQPSEPRDSAVYFCASGLSGSGNEQFFGPGTRLTVL.

This chain uses TRBV6-1 with TRBJ1-1; 8 nucleotides match TRBD1. V lost 8 bases, J lost 2 bases, and 10 bases stayed unmatched. Germline assignment: CDR1 MNHNS and CDR2 SASEGT. CDR3 size: 15 residues. The CDR3 bases are TGTGCCAGCGTAGCACGACAGGGGAGCAACACTGAAGCTTTCTTT. This encodes CASVARQGSNTEAFF.

V gene TRBV28 combines with J gene TRBJ2-1, with D perhaps matching TRBD2 (5 bases). The germline CDR1 and CDR2 sequences are MDHEN and SYDVKM. V lost 6 bases and J lost 9, with 12 bases in between. CDR3 size: 12 residues. CDR3 DNA: TGTGCCAGCAGAACCACCCGGGGTGAGCAGTTCTTC. Encoded protein: CASRTTRGEQFF.

The chain recombines TRBV6-5 with TRBJ1-2; TRBD1 aligns across 7 bases. The germline V gene encodes CDR1 MNHEY and CDR2 SVGAGI. The junction had 12 bases not matched to a gene; V was cut back by 7 bases and J by 4 bases. This CDR3 region has 15 residues. The DNA of the CDR3 is TGTGCCAGCAATCCAAGAGGGGACAGTCGCTATGGCTACACCTTC. Translation gives CASNPRGDSRYGYTF.

DNA for the CDR3: TGTGCCAGCAGCGCCGGACAGGGGTATGGCTACACCTTC. It specifies CASSAGQGYGYTF. The rearrangement joins TRBV7-2 to TRBJ1-2; the match to TRBD1 covers 9 bases. The CDR3 runs 13 residues. Germline loops: CDR1 SGHTA, CDR2 FQGNSA. The V segment lost 5 bases and the J segment 5 bases; nucleotides outside the gene matches: 3.

J is TRBJ1-2 and V is TRBV19; a weak D match, TRBD1 (5 bases). Germline CDR1 is LNHDA and CDR2 is SQIVND (reference sequence). The CDR3 runs 15 residues. Trimming cost V 4 bases and J 0 bases, with 12 bases left between them. CDR3 nucleotide sequence: TGTGCCAGTAGTAGGGAGGGGATCCCTAACTATGGCTACACCTTC. Translating it yields CASSREGIPNYGYTF.

This clone was counted once. This CDR3 is also generated by other DNA sequences in the sample. The chain is built from TRBV7-9 and TRBJ1-5, with D perhaps matching TRBD1 (5 bases). The CDR3 consists of 15 residues. Germline V lookup: CDR1 SEHNR, CDR2 FQNEAQ (reference sequence). V shed 3 bases and J shed 1 base, with 10 bases lying between them. The CDR3 nucleotides read TGTGCCAGCAGCTTGGAGGGGCGAAGCAATCAGCCCCAGCATTTT. Protein: CASSLEGRSNQPQHF.

V and J are TRBV28 and TRBJ2-5; 9 nucleotides align to TRBD2. The CDR3 length is 16 residues. From germline, CDR1 is MDHEN and CDR2 SYDVKM. The V segment lost 5 bases and the J segment 2 bases; nucleotides outside the gene matches: 9. For the CDR3, the DNA is TGTGCCAGCAGTGATGTGACTAGCGGAGTACAAGAGACCCAGTACTTC. It specifies CASSDVTSGVQETQYF.

The chain joins TRBV7-9 to TRBJ1-2, with 7 bases lining up with TRBD1. J lost 8 bases, V lost 5 bases, and 17 bases had no gene match. Germline V gene lookup returns CDR1 SEHNR and CDR2 FQNEAQ (reference sequence). This CDR3 spans 16 amino acids. The CDR3 sequence: CASSPRTGRTSRGYTF. The CDR3, as DNA: TGTGCCAGCAGCCCGCGGACAGGCCGGACGTCTCGGGGCTACACCTTC.

This chain joins TRBV7-2 and TRBJ2-1, with 11 nucleotides matching TRBD2. The germline V gene encodes CDR1 SGHTA and CDR2 FQGNSA. The CDR3 extends over 17 amino acids. V was clipped by 1 base and J by 1 base; unmatched bases: 3. In DNA, the CDR3 is TGTGCCAGCAGCTTAGAACTAGCGGGAGTTTCCTACAATGAGCAGTTCTTC. Amino acids: CASSLELAGVSYNEQFF.

This clone was counted between two and nine times. The genes are TRBV2 and TRBJ1-1; D unclear. This CDR3 contains 13 residues. Trimming took off 2 bases at V and 3 bases at J, with 7 bases between the two ends. Germline V gives CDR1 SNHLY, CDR2 FYNNEI. The CDR3: CASSETRYTEAFF. Here the CDR3 DNA reads TGTGCCAGCAGTGAAACCAGGTACACTGAAGCTTTCTTT.

The rearrangement links TRBV5-5 to TRBJ1-2; 7 bases fit TRBD1. Looked up from germline, CDR1 is SGHKS and CDR2 is YYEKEE (reference sequence). The length of the CDR3 is 16 residues. V lost 1 base, J lost 6 bases, and 12 bases stayed unmatched. CDR3 sequence (DNA): TGTGCCAGCAGCTTGAAGTGGGACAGTCTTCGGGATGGCTACACCTTC. It specifies CASSLKWDSLRDGYTF.

This chain uses TRBV5-1 with TRBJ2-3; the match to TRBD2 covers 11 bases. This CDR3 comprises 15 residues. The germline V gene has CDR1 SGHRS and CDR2 YFSETQ. Unmatched junction bases numbered 6, after V lost 5 bases and J lost 4 bases. In DNA form, the CDR3 reads TGCGCCAGCAGGGCTAGCGGGGGGTTCGCAGATACGCAGTATTTT. As protein: CASRASGGFADTQYF.

J is TRBJ2-7 and V is TRBV30; TRBD1 aligns across 7 bases. Germline V gene data show CDR1 as GTSNPN and CDR2 as SVGIG (reference sequence). Losses at the gene ends were 0 bases for V and 2 bases for J; bases not matched to a gene: 16. The CDR3 spans 18 residues. The CDR3 DNA is TGTGCCTGGAGTGTAATTCTCCGCCAGGGGGAAATCACCTACGAGCAGTACTTC. Protein product: CAWSVILRQGEITYEQYF.

The chain couples TRBV2 to TRBJ1-5; 7 positions agree with TRBD1. CDR1 is SNHLY, CDR2 FYNNEI, per germline. The CDR3 is 14 amino acids. V dropped 8 bases and J dropped 3; count of bases not matched to a gene: 7. CDR3 DNA sequence: TGTGCCAGCTCCGGGACAGTCTTCAATCAGCCCCAGCATTTT. Translating gives CASSGTVFNQPQHF.

This clone appeared once. The rearrangement links TRBV9 to TRBJ2-7; 7 nucleotides match TRBD2. V shed 0 bases, J shed 2 bases, and the junction held 5 bases outside the gene matches. The CDR3 extends over 15 amino acids. Germline V lookup: CDR1 SGDLS, CDR2 YYNGEE. CDR3 coding DNA: TGTGCCAGCAGCGTAGGAACTAGCGCCACCTACGAGCAGTACTTC. It is translated as CASSVGTSATYEQYF.

The J gene is TRBJ1-1, the V gene TRBV7-2; D ambiguous. Germline loops: CDR1 SGHTA, CDR2 FQGNSA. V lost 2 bases to trimming and J lost 4 bases, with 11 bases between them. This CDR3 region has 14 residues. For the CDR3, the DNA is TGTGCCAGCAGCTTAAGCCTAACCACCACTGAAGCTTTCTTT. This sequence encodes CASSLSLTTTEAFF. The entire variable domain, with the rest obtained from reference TRBV7-2 and TRBJ1-1, is as follows: GAGVSQSPSNKVTEKGKDVELRCDPISGHTALYWYRQSLGQGLEFLIYFQGNSAPDKSGLPSDRFSAERTGGSVSTLTIQRTQQEDSAVYLCASSLSLTTTEAFFGQGTRLTVV.

V is TRBV2 and J is TRBJ1-3; 9 bases line up with TRBD1. CDR1 is SNHLY and CDR2 is FYNNEI in the germline V gene. This CDR3 has 14 amino acids. Trimming at V came to 6 bases and at J to 2 bases, leaving 2 bases not matched to a gene. CDR3 DNA: TGTGCCAGCAGCAGGGACAGGGCTGGAAACACCATATATTTT. It codes for CASSRDRAGNTIYF.

J is TRBJ2-5 and V is TRBV20-1, with D hard to call. CDR3 length: 11 amino acids. The germline V gene encodes CDR1 DFQATT and CDR2 SNEGSKA (reference sequence). V lost 7 bases, J lost 0 bases, and 6 bases lay in between. CDR3: CSESNQETQYF. The CDR3 nucleotides are TGCAGTGAGTCTAACCAAGAGACCCAGTACTTC.

The V gene is TRBV10-1, the J gene TRBJ2-7; 14 bases fit TRBD2. The V gene end was trimmed by 8 bases and the J gene end by 13 bases; junction bases not matched to a gene: 10. The germline V gene encodes CDR1 WNHNN and CDR2 SYGVQD (reference sequence). The CDR3 extends over 13 amino acids. For the CDR3, the DNA is TGCGCCAGCGGGTCCGGGACTAGCGGGAGACTCTACTTC. Protein sequence: CASGSGTSGRLYF.

V usage is TRBV7-2 and J usage is TRBJ1-2; possibly TRBD1 for D (6 bases). Deletions cut 4 bases from V and 4 bases from J, with 16 bases between. Germline assignment: CDR1 SGHTA and CDR2 FQGNSA. The CDR3 consists of 15 residues. The CDR3 bases are TGTGCCAGCAGCTCTATGACAGGTTCCCTCTATGGCTACACCTTC. Protein: CASSSMTGSLYGYTF. Looking up the rest from reference TRBV7-2 and TRBJ1-2 gives the full variable domain: GAGVSQSPSNKVTEKGKDVELRCDPISGHTALYWYRQSLGQGLEFLIYFQGNSAPDKSGLPSDRFSAERTGGSVSTLTIQRTQQEDSAVYLCASSSMTGSLYGYTFGSGTRLTVV.